This T cell receptor (beta chain) was recorded in a study of CD8 T cells in ankylosing spondylitis. Germline V gene data show CDR1 as SNHLY and CDR2 as FYNNEI. The CDR3 spans 15 residues. The V gene end was trimmed by 6 bases and the J gene end by 4 bases; junction bases not matched to a gene: 9. Preparation of TCR beta libraries was done by quantitative 5'-RACE with molecular barcodes. Using its own MiXCR run on the 5' RACE reads, TCRdb lists one record per CDR3 protein. This sample has 250,000 to 300,000 distinct CDR3 sequences; roughly 20% occur once, and the top ten carry around 7.8%. Study results and limitations: Seemingly characteristic of ankylosing spondylitis blood was a TCR beta motif consisting of eight highly homologous variants.

To note about this clonotype: Its antigen remains unidentified.

The sequence came from a male donor with ankylosing spondylitis or in good health (not recorded which). V and J are TRBV2 and TRBJ1-5; 7 bases align to TRBD1. The sample was blood, either unsorted or a sorted T cell fraction (not recorded which). The CDR3 nucleotides are TGTGCCAGCAGAACAAGACAGGGAGGTAATCAGCCCCAGCATTTT. Its translation: CASRTRQGGNQPQHF.